The entry that follows covers one T cell receptor (beta chain) sequence. Clones were read by immunoSEQ multiplex PCR, and TCRdb kept only the in-frame ones, dropping some. This sample has some 120,000 clones; over 70% occur once, and the top ten carry 20% to 25%. The data belong to a study of blood T cell repertoires in COVID-19. The sample comprised peripheral blood. The sequence came from a man at least 80 years old with acute or convalescent COVID-19.

Written as DNA, the CDR3 is TGCAGCGTTGAAGATCCTCGGGTACAGGGCTGGACTGAAGCTTTCTTT. Translating it yields CSVEDPRVQGWTEAFF. V and J are TRBV29-1 and TRBJ1-1; TRBD1 might be the D (6 bases). Trimming removed 0 bases at V and 5 bases at J, with 19 bases between. This CDR3 comprises 16 residues. CDR1 is SQVTM, CDR2 ANQGSEA, per germline.